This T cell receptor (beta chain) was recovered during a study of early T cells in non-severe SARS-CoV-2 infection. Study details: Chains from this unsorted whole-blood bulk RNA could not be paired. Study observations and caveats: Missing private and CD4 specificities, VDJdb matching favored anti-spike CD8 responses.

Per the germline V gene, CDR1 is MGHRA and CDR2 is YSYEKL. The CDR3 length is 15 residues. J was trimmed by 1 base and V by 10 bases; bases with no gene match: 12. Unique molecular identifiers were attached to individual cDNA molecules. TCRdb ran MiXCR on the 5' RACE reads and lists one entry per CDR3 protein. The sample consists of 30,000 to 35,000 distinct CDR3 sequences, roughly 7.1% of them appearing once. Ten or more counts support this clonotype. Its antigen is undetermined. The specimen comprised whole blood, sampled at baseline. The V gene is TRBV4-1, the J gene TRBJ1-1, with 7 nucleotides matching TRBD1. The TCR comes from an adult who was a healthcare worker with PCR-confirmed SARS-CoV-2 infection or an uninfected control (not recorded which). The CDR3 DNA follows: TGCGCCACCAGGGAAAGTGGGACAGCGAACACTGAAGCTTTCTTT. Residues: CATRESGTANTEAFF.